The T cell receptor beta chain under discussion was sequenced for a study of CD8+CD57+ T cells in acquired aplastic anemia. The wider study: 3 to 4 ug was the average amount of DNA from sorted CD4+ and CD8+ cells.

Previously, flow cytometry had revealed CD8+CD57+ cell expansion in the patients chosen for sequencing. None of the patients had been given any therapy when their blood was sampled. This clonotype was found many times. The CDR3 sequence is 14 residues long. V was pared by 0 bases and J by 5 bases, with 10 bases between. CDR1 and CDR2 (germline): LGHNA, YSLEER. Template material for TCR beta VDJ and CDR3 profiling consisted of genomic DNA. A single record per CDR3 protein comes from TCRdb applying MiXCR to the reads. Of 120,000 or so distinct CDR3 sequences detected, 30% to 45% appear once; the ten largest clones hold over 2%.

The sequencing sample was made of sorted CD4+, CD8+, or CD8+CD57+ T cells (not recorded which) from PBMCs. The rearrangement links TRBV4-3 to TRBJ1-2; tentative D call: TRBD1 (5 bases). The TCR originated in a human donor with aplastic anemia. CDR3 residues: CASSQDPGTYGYTF. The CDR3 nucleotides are TGCGCCAGCAGCCAAGACCCAGGGACTTATGGCTACACCTTC.